This TCR beta chain was documented in a study of cytomegalovirus exposure and HLA in healthy donors. Across the study: Earlier results showed approximately 120 million unique TCR beta sequences derived from some 190 million T cells.

This clone was recorded once. Antigen unknown. At one end, the junction sequence differs from germline, possibly due to a read error. This CDR3 comprises 12 residues. Germline V gene sequence: CDR1 SEHNR, CDR2 FQNEAQ (reference sequence). PCR primers comprised 60 Vbeta and 13 Jbeta primers. Method: immunoSEQ multiplex PCR; TCRdb's copy keeps in-frame clones and lacks some. Of some 150,000 clones in the sample, 79% were seen once. Study-level results: With later analysis, a missense DCLRE1C variant became linked to TCR beta V- and J-gene trimming.

The sample was PBMCs. The clonotype comes from a woman aged 45 to 65 in good health and CMV-seronegative. The genes are TRBV7-9 and TRBJ2-7, with TRBD2 as a possible D gene (6 bases). CDR3 in DNA: TGTTCCAGCGGAGGGAGCTCCTACGAGCAGTACTTC. Translated: CSSGGSSYEQYF.